The sequence of this T cell receptor beta chain was determined in a study of T-cell reconstitution after alpha-beta-depleted transplantation in children. Study findings and constraints: It was newly produced T cells that mostly accounted for T-cell counts and diversity one year after transplant.

TCRbeta library preparation incorporated unique molecular identifiers. TCRdb used MiXCR to reprocess the PCR reads, holding one entry per CDR3 protein. The table includes about 900,000 distinct CDR3 sequences, roughly 29% detected once. V lost 4 bases, J lost 5 bases, and 8 bases lay in between. CDR1 and CDR2 (germline): SGHVS, FQNEAQ. The CDR3 totals 12 residues. This clonotype appeared a few times. Its antigen is not known. This sequence originates from a boy under three years old who had a stem cell transplant for SCID, so the T cells may come from the graft donor. The J gene is TRBJ2-5, the V gene TRBV7-8; D uncertain. Specimen: PBMCs, mostly from graft donor cells, collected 360 days after TCRalphabeta/CD19-depleted stem cell transplant. CDR3 in amino acids: CASSSVWETQYF. The DNA of the CDR3 is TGTGCCAGCAGCTCCGTCTGGGAGACCCAGTACTTC.